This TCR beta chain was sequenced in a study of identical twins. Study findings and constraints: Twins shared beta out-of-frame sequences in excess, but this excess was weaker. Zero-insertion results could be subject to partial confounding by invariant MAIT and iNKT cells. There were fewer insertions in abundant cord blood beta clonotypes, but memory repertoires showed no such pattern.

Trimming took 8 bases from V and 1 from J, leaving 11 bases between them. This CDR3 has 13 amino acids. The V gene's germline CDR1 is MNHNS and CDR2 SASEGT. Every donor was a healthy Caucasian. This clonotype appeared a few times. Its antigen is unknown. TCRdb re-called the 5' RACE reads with MiXCR, one entry per CDR3 protein. The data show around 1.7 million distinct CDR3 sequences, more than 30% seen once. J is TRBJ2-5 and V is TRBV6-1; possibly TRBD2 for D (5 bases). Source material: cord blood. The receptor was isolated from a newborn girl in good health. The CDR3 region is CASQTGLQETQYF. CDR3 DNA sequence: TGTGCCAGCCAGACTGGACTCCAAGAGACCCAGTACTTC.